The 30 T cell receptor beta chains below were found in one sample sequenced in a study of early T cells in non-severe SARS-CoV-2 infection. MiXCR, run by TCRdb on the 5' RACE reads, gives a single entry per CDR3 protein. In the table there are around 84,000 distinct CDR3 sequences, around 15% of which are singletons. Sequenced: whole blood. These receptors came from an adult who was a healthcare worker with PCR-confirmed SARS-CoV-2 infection or an uninfected control (not recorded which).

This clonotype occurred a few times. The J gene is TRBJ1-1, the V gene TRBV27; TRBD1 might be the D (5 bases). This CDR3 is 15 amino acids long. V lost 5 bases, J lost 2 bases, and 15 bases lay in between. Per germline, CDR1 MNHEY and CDR2 SMNVEV (reference sequence). The CDR3 is CASSPWDSVNTEAFF. The CDR3, as DNA: TGTGCCAGCAGTCCATGGGACTCCGTAAACACTGAAGCTTTCTTT.

This clonotype was observed a few times. The J gene is TRBJ1-1, the V gene TRBV4-1; D ambiguous. The germline gives CDR1 MGHRA, CDR2 YSYEKL. CDR3 length: 17 residues. Deletions cut 1 base from V and 0 bases from J, with 15 bases between. CDR3: CASSQGLVGIMNTEAFF. The CDR3 DNA reads TGCGCCAGCAGCCAAGGTCTCGTCGGAATAATGAACACTGAAGCTTTCTTT.

CDR3 loop: CASSSSGGFESEAFF. In DNA, the CDR3 is TGTGCCAGCAGCTCCAGCGGGGGGTTCGAATCTGAAGCTTTCTTT. V usage is TRBV7-9 and J usage is TRBJ1-1, with D possibly TRBD1 on 5 matching bases. Germline V gives CDR1 SEHNR, CDR2 FQNEAQ (reference sequence). Trimming took 4 bases from V and 6 from J, leaving 18 bases between them. CDR3 length equals 15 residues.

The J gene is TRBJ2-2, the V gene TRBV18; D not resolved. This CDR3 has 15 residues. Trimming removed 3 bases at V and 5 bases at J, with 13 bases between. Germline CDR1 is KGHSH and CDR2 is LQKENI. DNA for the CDR3: TGTGCCAGCTCACCTCAGGATGTAAGAACCGGGGAGCTGTTTTTT. Its protein is CASSPQDVRTGELFF.

This clonotype was observed at least ten times. This chain links TRBV7-9 with TRBJ2-7; 7 nucleotides line up with TRBD1. The CDR3 consists of 13 residues. Unmatched junction bases numbered 5, after V lost 6 bases and J lost 3 bases. Germline V gene lookup returns CDR1 SEHNR and CDR2 FQNEAQ (reference sequence). For the CDR3, the DNA is TGTGCCAGCAGGGGGACAGCCGACTACGAGCAGTACTTC. Residues: CASRGTADYEQYF. The variable domain in full, with the rest retrieved from reference TRBV7-9 and TRBJ2-7, is DTGVSQNPRHKITKRGQNVTFRCDPISEHNRLYWYRQTLGQGPEFLTYFQNEAQLEKSRLLSDRFSAERPKGSFSTLEIQRTEQGDSAMYLCASRGTADYEQYFGPGTRLTVT.

In its sample, this clonotype was seen a few times. This sequence joins TRBV29-1 and TRBJ2-3; TRBD2 matches 7 bases. The CDR3 sequence is 13 residues long. Germline values: CDR1 SQVTM, CDR2 ANQGSEA. Germline trimming cut 3 bases from V and 5 bases from J; bases unmatched to any gene: 5. CDR3 in amino acids: CSVEGGVGDTQYF. The CDR3, as DNA: TGCAGCGTTGAGGGAGGGGTCGGAGATACGCAGTATTTT.

A word on this clonotype: The DNA is omitted, as the CDR3 cannot be located on it reliably, and the CDR3 follows TCRdb's listing. This chain uses TRBV9 with TRBJ1-1. Germline V gives CDR1 SGDLS, CDR2 YYNGEE. A total of 13 residues make up the CDR3, ends included. The CDR3 is CASSVGSGTEVFF.

V is TRBV7-9 and J is TRBJ2-7; D unresolved. There are 13 residues in the CDR3. Trimming pared 1 base from V and 0 bases from J, leaving 4 bases between. Germline CDR1 SEHNR, CDR2 FQNEAQ (reference sequence). The CDR3 here is CASSLGFSYEQYF. The DNA of the CDR3 is TGTGCCAGCAGCTTAGGCTTCTCCTACGAGCAGTACTTC.

In its sample, this clonotype was seen many times. CDR3 sequence reads: CASSESPGVGDEQYF. The CDR3 DNA reads as TGCGCCAGCAGTGAGTCCCCGGGGGTGGGCGACGAGCAGTACTTC. This chain uses TRBV10-1 with TRBJ2-7; possibly TRBD2 for D (6 bases). Trimming left V 0 bases short and J 5 bases short, with 14 bases between. Looked up from germline, CDR1 is WNHNN and CDR2 is SYGVQD (reference sequence). The CDR3 consists of 15 residues.

This clonotype was picked up a small number of times. V and J are TRBV25-1 and TRBJ2-6; D is unresolved. Trimming took 2 bases from V and 4 from J, leaving 3 bases between them. CDR3 length: 13 residues. Germline CDR1 is MGHDK and CDR2 is SYGVNS. The CDR3 here is CASSEAGANVLTF. Here the CDR3 DNA reads TGTGCCAGCAGTGAAGCCGGGGCCAACGTCCTGACTTTC.

There are many counts of this clonotype. The chain has TRBV6-5 and TRBJ2-7; no definite D call. Germline V CDR1 and CDR2: MNHEY, SVGAGI. With 1 base removed from V and 1 base from J, the gap between germline ends came to 5 bases. The CDR3 has 13 amino acids. The CDR3 is CASSYYKSYEQYF. DNA of the CDR3: TGTGCCAGCAGTTACTACAAATCCTACGAGCAGTACTTC.

A few counts support this clonotype. The chain links TRBV19 to TRBJ2-6; a weak D match, TRBD2 (5 bases). The germline gives CDR1 LNHDA, CDR2 SQIVND (reference sequence). The CDR3 contains 16 residues. The V gene lost 5 bases and the J gene lost 2 bases, with 13 bases spanning the gap. The CDR3 sequence is CASSVLARAGANVLTF. CDR3 DNA sequence: TGTGCCAGTAGTGTCCTGGCGCGGGCTGGGGCCAACGTCCTGACTTTC.

This clonotype was detected only a few times. The DNA of the CDR3 is TGTGCCAGCAGCAATGGACGGTATCTGTTTTTT. It codes for CASSNGRYLFF. The J gene is TRBJ1-4, the V gene TRBV11-2; D remains ambiguous. The CDR3 totals 11 residues. With 5 bases removed from V and 14 bases from J, the gap between germline ends came to 12 bases. Per the germline V gene, CDR1 is SGHAT and CDR2 is FQNNGV.

This clonotype was picked up a small number of times. The chain has TRBV27 and TRBJ2-7; weak D call: TRBD2 (6 bases). CDR3 length: 12 amino acids. Trimming took 5 bases from V and 6 from J, leaving 11 bases between them. Germline V gene sequence: CDR1 MNHEY, CDR2 SMNVEV (reference sequence). The CDR3 DNA reads TGTGCCAGCAGTGTGCGGGGAGGCGAGCAGTACTTC. Its translation: CASSVRGGEQYF.

This clonotype was observed a handful of times. The V call is TRBV19, the J call TRBJ2-5, with TRBD1 identical over 8 bases. The germline V gene encodes CDR1 LNHDA and CDR2 SQIVND (reference sequence). CDR3 length: 15 residues. After removal of 9 bases from V and 5 bases from J, the junction contained 14 bases not matched to a gene. The CDR3 loop reads CASCPRTGRCETQYF. CDR3 DNA sequence: TGTGCCAGCTGCCCGAGGACAGGGCGTTGTGAGACCCAGTACTTC.

For this clonotype: This could be a read error, since a much larger clone is one nucleotide away. The chain recombines TRBV28 with TRBJ1-6; 10 positions match TRBD1. The CDR3 loop spans 15 amino acids. V lost 7 bases and J lost 14; bases outside the gene matches: 14. Germline CDR1 and CDR2: MDHEN and SYDVKM. For the CDR3, the DNA is TGTGCCAGCATCTCCCTGACAGGGGGCCCTTTATCCCTCCACTTT. Encoded protein: CASISLTGGPLSLHF.

In this sample, this clonotype turned up many times. The rearrangement uses TRBV7-2 and TRBJ2-1; 8 bases fit TRBD2. V trimming: 3 bases; J trimming: 8 bases; junction bases outside the gene matches: 6. Germline values: CDR1 SGHTA, CDR2 FQGNSA. This CDR3 has 14 amino acids. This chain's CDR3 is CASSFQRERDEQFF. In nucleotides, the CDR3 is TGTGCCAGCAGCTTTCAGCGGGAGCGGGATGAGCAGTTCTTC.

The V and J genes are TRBV29-1 and TRBJ2-2; D is uncertain. Germline V gene data show CDR1 as SQVTM and CDR2 as ANQGSEA. V lost 3 bases to trimming and J lost 5 bases, with 7 bases between them. The CDR3 consists of 12 residues. The CDR3 loop reads CSVEGQTGELFF. DNA of the CDR3: TGCAGCGTTGAGGGCCAAACCGGGGAGCTGTTTTTT.

This clonotype rates as medium-sized. This chain links TRBV6-5 with TRBJ2-1, with 13 nucleotides matching TRBD2. The germline CDR1 and CDR2 sequences are MNHEY and SVGAGI. Unmatched junction bases numbered 5, after V lost 6 bases and J lost 9 bases. This CDR3 is 14 amino acids long. The CDR3, as DNA: TGTGCCAGCAGACTAGCGGGAGGGCCTGGTGAGCAGTTCTTC. This sequence encodes CASRLAGGPGEQFF.

This clonotype came up a few times. The rearrangement uses TRBV18 and TRBJ1-1; D is unclear. This CDR3 is 14 amino acids long. V was clipped by 1 base and J by 1 base, with 7 bases between them. Germline V gene lookup returns CDR1 KGHSH and CDR2 LQKENI. CDR3 sequence reads: CASSPLDGNTEAFF. As DNA, the CDR3 is TGTGCCAGCTCACCACTAGATGGGAACACTGAAGCTTTCTTT.

The chain joins TRBV25-1 to TRBJ2-3, with 7 positions matching TRBD2. The germline gives CDR1 MGHDK, CDR2 SYGVNS. Unmatched junction bases numbered 2, after V lost 8 bases and J lost 3 bases. The CDR3 covers 12 residues. DNA for the CDR3: TGTGCCAGCGGGGAGGGGACAGATACGCAGTATTTT. It specifies CASGEGTDTQYF.

This chain joins TRBV27 and TRBJ1-5; the match to TRBD1 covers 9 bases. The CDR3 runs 16 residues. Germline assignment: CDR1 MNHEY and CDR2 SMNVEV (reference sequence). Germline trimming cut 5 bases from V and 7 bases from J; bases unmatched to any gene: 12. CDR3 in DNA: TGTGCCAGCAGTCCTCTAACAGGGGGCGCAGGGCAGCCCCAGCATTTT. Its protein is CASSPLTGGAGQPQHF.

This clonotype has more than one count but fewer than ten. The genes are TRBV10-3 and TRBJ2-1, with TRBD1 matching 9 bases. The J segment lost 5 bases and the V segment lost 3 bases, leaving 11 bases of the junction unmatched. Germline values: CDR1 ENHRY, CDR2 SYGVKD. CDR3 length equals 17 residues. For the CDR3, the DNA is TGTGCCATCAGTGAACTTACAACGGGACAGGGCAACAATGAGCAGTTCTTC. Amino acids: CAISELTTGQGNNEQFF.

This clonotype has only a few counts. This chain uses TRBV27 with TRBJ2-7; 7 nucleotides agree with TRBD2. From germline, CDR1 is MNHEY and CDR2 SMNVEV (reference sequence). V dropped 7 bases and J dropped 3; count of bases not matched to a gene: 9. The length of the CDR3 is 14 residues. The CDR3 coding sequence is TGTGCCAGCACCTTCCCCCCTAGCGGCTACGAGCAGTACTTC. Protein: CASTFPPSGYEQYF.

This clonotype has more than one count but fewer than ten. The chain combines TRBV7-2 with TRBJ2-7; a possible D gene is TRBD1 (7 bases). This CDR3 has 14 amino acids. V lost 0 bases and J 3 bases, leaving 9 bases between the germline ends. CDR1 is SGHTA, CDR2 FQGNSA, per germline. CDR3 DNA: TGTGCCAGCAGCTTAGCCAGGGGGGTCTACGAGCAGTACTTC. This gives the protein CASSLARGVYEQYF.

A few counts support this clonotype. The chain links TRBV27 to TRBJ2-3; D ambiguous. The CDR3 runs 13 residues. V was cut by 3 bases and J by 6 bases, with 10 bases left in between. Germline CDR1 reads MNHEY; CDR2 reads SMNVEV (reference sequence). CDR3 loop: CASSFTVTDTQYF. In nucleotides, the CDR3 is TGTGCCAGCAGTTTTACCGTCACGGATACGCAGTATTTT.

The rearrangement joins TRBV18 to TRBJ2-7; 11 bases line up with TRBD2. J lost 1 base, V lost 3 bases, and 2 bases had no gene match. The length of the CDR3 is 15 residues. Germline V gives CDR1 KGHSH, CDR2 LQKENI. CDR3 DNA sequence: TGTGCCAGCTCACCGGGACTAGCGGTTTCCTACGAGCAGTACTTC. Encoded protein: CASSPGLAVSYEQYF.

For the CDR3, the DNA is TGCGCCAGCAGTGTAGTGATAAGGACAGGGGGCAGTGGCTACACCTTC. As protein: CASSVVIRTGGSGYTF. The chain employs TRBV10-2 and TRBJ1-2, with 11 bases lining up with TRBD1. The CDR3 covers 16 residues. The germline CDR1 and CDR2 sequences are WSHSY and SAAADI. V lost 4 bases and J lost 7; bases outside the gene matches: 11.

This clonotype was found a few times. In DNA form, the CDR3 reads TGTGCCAGTAGTATTCTGACTAGCGGCAATGAGCAGTTCTTC. Its protein is CASSILTSGNEQFF. The chain couples TRBV19 to TRBJ2-1; 9 nucleotides agree with TRBD2. The CDR3 is 14 amino acids. V gave up 3 bases and J gave up 6 bases; unmatched junction bases: 3. CDR1 is LNHDA and CDR2 is SQIVND in the germline V gene (reference sequence).

Only a few counts were recorded for this clonotype. The chain joins TRBV7-2 to TRBJ2-7; possible D gene TRBD1, 6 bases. This CDR3 is built from 15 residues. The ends were cut back, 2 bases at V and 0 bases at J, with 11 bases in the middle. The germline V gene encodes CDR1 SGHTA and CDR2 FQGNSA. The CDR3 bases are TGTGCCAGCAGCTTACCAGGGGTAAGCTCCTACGAGCAGTACTTC. Translating it yields CASSLPGVSSYEQYF.